The 25 T cell receptor beta chains below come from one sample, sequenced in a study of identical twins. MiXCR, applied by TCRdb to the 5' RACE reads, yields one record per CDR3 protein. This table has about 300,000 distinct CDR3 sequences, 10% to 15% appearing once. Another study also made use of these data, one on yellow fever vaccine responses in identical twins.

The material sequenced was CD8+ T cells sorted from blood. The receptors shown here come from a woman younger than 35 in good health.

V and J are TRBV13 and TRBJ2-5, with D unresolved. Trimming removed 0 bases at V and 2 bases at J, with 7 bases between. Looked up from germline, CDR1 is PRHDT and CDR2 is FYEKMQ (reference sequence). CDR3 length: 14 amino acids. Here the CDR3 DNA reads TGTGCCAGCAGCTTAGGCTGGGATCAAGAGACCCAGTACTTC. Residues: CASSLGWDQETQYF.

This clonotype was observed many times. This sequence joins TRBV28 and TRBJ2-4, with D hard to call. V lost 3 bases and J 0 bases, leaving 9 bases between the germline ends. Per the germline V gene, CDR1 is MDHEN and CDR2 is SYDVKM. The CDR3 covers 15 residues. The CDR3: CASSLKWLAKNIQYF. The CDR3 DNA sequence: TGTGCCAGCAGTTTGAAGTGGCTAGCCAAAAACATTCAGTACTTC.

There are a few counts of this clonotype. This chain connects TRBV6-5 to TRBJ2-7, with 8 bases fitting TRBD2. The CDR3 covers 15 residues. V lost 1 base to trimming and J lost 6 bases; unmatched junction nucleotides: 8. Germline V gene lookup returns CDR1 MNHEY and CDR2 SVGAGI. The CDR3 protein is CASSYLTSGRGEQYF. The CDR3 coding sequence is TGTGCCAGCAGTTACTTGACCAGCGGGAGAGGCGAGCAGTACTTC.

This clonotype appeared a few times. The chain has TRBV4-1 and TRBJ1-4, with TRBD1 matching 12 bases. The CDR3 has 18 residues. The germline V gene has CDR1 MGHRA and CDR2 YSYEKL. V gave up 1 base and J gave up 7 bases; unmatched junction bases: 10. CDR3 sequence reads: CASSQGHRDRGRGEKLFF. Written as DNA, the CDR3 is TGCGCCAGCAGCCAAGGACACCGGGACAGGGGGCGAGGTGAAAAACTGTTTTTT.

CDR3 region: CASGPGQVAYNEQFF. The CDR3 DNA reads as TGTGCTAGTGGTCCCGGACAGGTCGCCTACAATGAGCAGTTCTTC. V is TRBV12-5 and J is TRBJ2-1; 7 bases align to TRBD1. The germline CDR1 and CDR2 sequences are LGHNT and FRNRAP. J was trimmed by 2 bases and V by 5 bases; bases with no gene match: 6. The CDR3 is 15 residues long.

This clonotype has more than one count but fewer than ten. The CDR3 is CASRDGQGNLNEQFF. CDR3 DNA sequence: TGTGCCAGCAGAGACGGACAGGGTAATTTGAATGAGCAGTTCTTC. V and J are TRBV12-3 or TRBV12-4 and TRBJ2-1; 8 bases agree with TRBD1. The V and J ends lost 6 bases and 7 bases, in that order; junction bases with no gene match: 11. CDR3 length: 15 residues.

This clonotype was detected many times. This chain connects TRBV7-2 to TRBJ2-1; TRBD2 agrees at 7 bases. The CDR3 is 14 residues long. Trimming at V came to 0 bases and at J to 12 bases, leaving 8 bases not matched to a gene. Germline V gene sequence: CDR1 SGHTA, CDR2 FQGNSA. CDR3 in amino acids: CASSLALLAVAQFF. For the CDR3, the DNA is TGTGCCAGCAGCTTAGCCCTTCTAGCGGTGGCGCAGTTCTTC.

This clonotype was counted at least ten times. CDR3 bases: TGTGCCAGCAGTTTAGGGATTTACAATGAGCAGTTCTTC. Translation: CASSLGIYNEQFF. V and J are TRBV12-3 or TRBV12-4 and TRBJ2-1; D not certain. V lost 1 base, J lost 4 bases, and 5 bases lay in between. CDR3 length equals 13 residues.

This clonotype was detected ten times or more. CDR3 protein: CAISEPLAGGVPLDGQFF. CDR3 DNA sequence: TGTGCCATCAGTGAGCCCCTAGCGGGGGGCGTTCCTCTGGATGGGCAGTTCTTC. The chain links TRBV10-3 to TRBJ2-1; 11 nucleotides align to TRBD2. This CDR3 has 18 residues. The V gene's germline CDR1 is ENHRY and CDR2 SYGVKD. V was clipped by 2 bases and J by 12 bases; unmatched bases: 18.

This clonotype was seen a handful of times. V is TRBV15 and J is TRBJ2-3; TRBD2 agrees at 10 bases. The CDR3 sequence is 17 residues long. The germline V gene has CDR1 LNHNV and CDR2 YYDKDF (reference sequence). V trimming: 4 bases; J trimming: 2 bases; junction bases outside the gene matches: 9. As DNA, the CDR3 is TGTGCCACCAGCATGTCCCGGACTAGCGGACCCACAGATACGCAGTATTTT. This encodes CATSMSRTSGPTDTQYF. The whole variable domain, remainder taken from reference TRBV15 and TRBJ2-3, is DAMVIQNPRYQVTQFGKPVTLSCSQTLNHNVMYWYQQKSSQAPKLLFHYYDKDFNNEADTPDNFQSRRPNTSFCFLDIRSPGLGDTAMYLCATSMSRTSGPTDTQYFGPGTRLTVL.

This clonotype was observed a few times. The rearrangement joins TRBV5-1 to TRBJ2-1; D is perhaps TRBD1 (5 bases). CDR3 size: 14 residues. Germline CDR1 and CDR2: SGHRS and YFSETQ. Between the trimmed V and J ends, which lost 4 bases and 4 bases, there was a span of 12 bases. CDR3 protein: CASSPPDSYNEQFF. DNA of the CDR3: TGCGCCAGCAGCCCCCCCGACAGTTACAATGAGCAGTTCTTC.

This clonotype has a handful of counts. The CDR3 region has the DNA TGTGCCAGCAGCTTAAACGCTGGCGCGGCTAGCACAGATACGCAGTATTTT. It translates to CASSLNAGAASTDTQYF. The chain carries TRBV7-3 and TRBJ2-3; unclear D gene. Trimming removed 1 base from V and 0 bases from J, with 14 bases in between. The CDR3 runs 17 residues. Germline V gives CDR1 SGHTA, CDR2 FQGTGA.

The CDR3 DNA reads as TGCGCCAGCAGCCAAGATGAGGGGGTGTCAGGTAGAACCCCCCCTCCCCCCTACGAGCAGTACGTC. It yields the protein CASSQDEGVSGRTPPPPYEQYV. V is TRBV4-1 and J is TRBJ2-7; D is perhaps TRBD1 (6 bases). The CDR3 covers 22 residues. V was trimmed by 0 bases and J by 2 bases, leaving 32 bases between them. Germline CDR1 and CDR2: MGHRA and YSYEKL.

This clonotype was counted many times. DNA for the CDR3: TGTGCCAGCAGCTTAGCCGGGACAAGTTATGACACTGAAGCTTTCTTT. This encodes CASSLAGTSYDTEAFF. V is TRBV11-1 and J is TRBJ1-1; D is perhaps TRBD1 (6 bases). The CDR3 consists of 16 residues. V was cut by 0 bases and J by 3 bases, with 14 bases left in between. Germline-derived CDR1 and CDR2 are SGHAT and FQDESV (reference sequence).

This clonotype was observed a handful of times. The rearrangement uses TRBV2 and TRBJ2-1; D ambiguous. Trimming removed 4 bases at V and 7 bases at J, with 11 bases between. Germline V CDR1 and CDR2: SNHLY, FYNNEI. This CDR3 has 13 residues. CDR3 sequence reads: CASSVAAQNEQFF. CDR3 nucleotide sequence: TGTGCCAGCAGTGTAGCTGCTCAAAATGAGCAGTTCTTC.

This clonotype was detected only a few times. The chain couples TRBV27 to TRBJ1-6, with 8 bases lining up with TRBD1. The germline CDR1 and CDR2 sequences are MNHEY and SMNVEV (reference sequence). V lost 4 bases and J lost 10; bases outside the gene matches: 9. The CDR3 loop spans 15 amino acids. This CDR3 reads CASSYGQGAMSPLHF. CDR3 sequence (DNA): TGTGCCAGCAGTTATGGTCAGGGGGCTATGTCACCCCTCCACTTT.

V and J are TRBV12-3 or TRBV12-4 and TRBJ2-4; 14 nucleotides line up with TRBD2. V lost 6 bases, J lost 0 bases, and 7 bases stayed unmatched. The CDR3 is made up of 18 amino acids. CDR3 in amino acids: CASRGLAGELGAKNIQYF. The DNA for the CDR3 is TGTGCCAGCAGGGGACTAGCGGGAGAGTTGGGAGCCAAAAACATTCAGTACTTC.

This clonotype was seen more than once but under ten times. The chain is built from TRBV6-1 and TRBJ1-6; D gene ambiguous. Trimming stripped 2 bases from V and 0 bases from J, with 11 bases between. From germline, CDR1 is MNHNS and CDR2 SASEGT. The CDR3 contains 17 residues. The CDR3 coding sequence is TGTGCCAGCAGTGAAATCTTGGGGAGCTCCTATAATTCACCCCTCCACTTT. Protein product: CASSEILGSSYNSPLHF.

This clonotype was found a few times. The chain recombines TRBV12-3 or TRBV12-4 with TRBJ2-7; D unresolved. Trimming stripped 5 bases from V and 2 bases from J, with 7 bases between. CDR3 length: 12 residues. This chain's CDR3 is CASSPSAYEQYF. The CDR3 nucleotides are TGTGCCAGCAGTCCTTCGGCCTACGAGCAGTACTTC.

This clonotype was picked up a small number of times. The genes are TRBV18 and TRBJ2-3; D may be TRBD1 (6 bases). Deletions cut 5 bases from V and 3 bases from J, with 12 bases between. The CDR3 sequence is 14 residues long. The V gene's germline CDR1 is KGHSH and CDR2 LQKENI. In DNA, the CDR3 is TGTGCCAGCTCAGGACAGTTTGGGACAGATACGCAGTATTTT. The encoded protein is CASSGQFGTDTQYF.

A few counts support this clonotype. The chain uses TRBV13 and TRBJ2-2, with 9 bases lining up with TRBD2. V lost 5 bases to trimming and J lost 6 bases; unmatched junction nucleotides: 28. Per germline, CDR1 PRHDT and CDR2 FYEKMQ (reference sequence). The CDR3 length is 22 residues. The CDR3 DNA sequence: TGTGCCAGCAGCCCCCCCAGTGGAAGCGCATTCGGGACTAGCCTCAAGTCCGGGGAGCTGTTTTTT. Encoded protein: CASSPPSGSAFGTSLKSGELFF.

V gene TRBV11-2 combines with J gene TRBJ2-3, with TRBD2 matching 11 bases. The germline CDR1 and CDR2 sequences are SGHAT and FQNNGV. This CDR3 is built from 18 residues. V lost 5 bases and J lost 5; bases outside the gene matches: 15. The CDR3 nucleotides read TGTGCCAGCAGCCCAGTAGCGACTAGCGGGACGCCTCAAGATACGCAGTATTTT. Translated: CASSPVATSGTPQDTQYF.

The rearrangement joins TRBV20-1 to TRBJ2-1, with D possibly matching TRBD1 (5 bases). CDR1 is DFQATT, CDR2 SNEGSKA, per germline (reference sequence). The CDR3 runs 15 residues. The ends were cut back, 5 bases at V and 5 bases at J, with 19 bases in the middle. Written as DNA, the CDR3 is TGCAGTGCTCGCCACGTAGGGGATAACAACAATGAGCAGTTCTTC. It translates to CSARHVGDNNNEQFF.

The chain links TRBV28 to TRBJ2-2; TRBD1 is a possible D gene (6 bases). Germline assignment: CDR1 MDHEN and CDR2 SYDVKM. Trimming removed 1 base from V and 6 bases from J, with 15 bases in between. This CDR3 is 16 amino acids long. The CDR3 here is CASSLSRDTFPGELFF. The CDR3 nucleotides are TGTGCCAGCAGTTTATCCCGGGACACGTTCCCCGGGGAGCTGTTTTTT.

This clonotype was seen repeatedly, ten times or more. The rearrangement links TRBV12-3 or TRBV12-4 to TRBJ1-1, with a weak D call TRBD1 (6 bases). The V gene lost 7 bases and the J gene lost 8 bases, with 17 bases spanning the gap. The CDR3 is 13 residues long. The CDR3 DNA reads as TGTGCCAGCATCCCGGACAGCCGGCCCGAAGCTTTCTTT. Residues: CASIPDSRPEAFF.